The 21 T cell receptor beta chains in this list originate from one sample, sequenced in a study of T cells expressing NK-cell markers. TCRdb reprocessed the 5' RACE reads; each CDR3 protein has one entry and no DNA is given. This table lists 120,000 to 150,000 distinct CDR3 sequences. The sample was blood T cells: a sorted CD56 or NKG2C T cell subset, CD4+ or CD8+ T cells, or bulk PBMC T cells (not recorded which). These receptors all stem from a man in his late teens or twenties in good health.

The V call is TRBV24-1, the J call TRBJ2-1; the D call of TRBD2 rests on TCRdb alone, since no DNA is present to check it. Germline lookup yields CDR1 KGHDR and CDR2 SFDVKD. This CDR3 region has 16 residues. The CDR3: CATSDPLAAQYNEQFF.

CDR3 residues: CASSPSGGTEAFF. This rearrangement joins TRBV7-9 to TRBJ1-1. Germline CDR1 reads SEHNR; CDR2 reads FQNEAQ (reference sequence). This CDR3 has 13 residues.

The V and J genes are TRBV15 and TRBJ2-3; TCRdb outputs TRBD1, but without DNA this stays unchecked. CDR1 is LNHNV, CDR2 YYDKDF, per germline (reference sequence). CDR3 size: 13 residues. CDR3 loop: CATSRSRSDTQYF.

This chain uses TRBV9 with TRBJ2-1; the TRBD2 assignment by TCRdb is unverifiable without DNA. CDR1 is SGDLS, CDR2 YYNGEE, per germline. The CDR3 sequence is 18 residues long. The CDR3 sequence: CASSPGLADVWSYNEQFF.

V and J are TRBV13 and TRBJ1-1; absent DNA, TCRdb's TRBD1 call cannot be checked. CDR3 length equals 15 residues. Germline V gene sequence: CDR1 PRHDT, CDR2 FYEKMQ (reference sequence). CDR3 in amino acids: CASSLGSRANTEAFF.

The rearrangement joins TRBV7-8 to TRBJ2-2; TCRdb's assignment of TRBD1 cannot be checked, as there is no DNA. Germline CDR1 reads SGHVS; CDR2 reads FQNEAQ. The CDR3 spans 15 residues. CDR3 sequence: CASSPRTGNTGELFF. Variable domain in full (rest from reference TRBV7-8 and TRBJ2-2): GAGVSQSPRYKVAKRGQDVALRCDPISGHVSLFWYQQALGQGPEFLTYFQNEAQLDKSGLPSDRFFAERPEGSVSTLKIQRTQQEDSAVYLCASSPRTGNTGELFFGEGSRLTVL.

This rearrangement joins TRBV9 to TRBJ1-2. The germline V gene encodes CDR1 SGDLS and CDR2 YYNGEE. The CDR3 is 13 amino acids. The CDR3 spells CASSVSDRPGYTF.

The CDR3 sequence is CASSQTREQYF. This chain connects TRBV11-2 to TRBJ2-7; TCRdb indicates TRBD2, and absent DNA this call remains unverified. Germline V gene lookup returns CDR1 SGHAT and CDR2 FQNNGV. This CDR3 comprises 11 residues.

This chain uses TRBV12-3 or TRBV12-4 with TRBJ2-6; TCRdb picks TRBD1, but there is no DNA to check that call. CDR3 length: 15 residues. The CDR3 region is CASSSQGPGANVLTF.

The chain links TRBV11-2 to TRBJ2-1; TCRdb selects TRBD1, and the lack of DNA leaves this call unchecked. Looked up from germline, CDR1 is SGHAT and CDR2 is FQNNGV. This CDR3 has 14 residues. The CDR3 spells CASSPDRINNEQFF.

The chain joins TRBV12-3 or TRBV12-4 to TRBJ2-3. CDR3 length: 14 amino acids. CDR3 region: CASSLAESTDTQYF.

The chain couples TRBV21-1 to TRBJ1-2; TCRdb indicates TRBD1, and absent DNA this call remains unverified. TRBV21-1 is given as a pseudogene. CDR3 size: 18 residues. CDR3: CASSKEVGQGTANYGYTF.

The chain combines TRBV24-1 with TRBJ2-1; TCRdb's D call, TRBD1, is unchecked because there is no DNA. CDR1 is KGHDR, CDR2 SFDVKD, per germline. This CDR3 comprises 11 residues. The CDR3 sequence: CATGRANEQFF.

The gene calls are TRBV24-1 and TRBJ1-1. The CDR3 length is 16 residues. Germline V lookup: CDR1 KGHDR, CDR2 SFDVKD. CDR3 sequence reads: CATRGSSQGLNTEAFF.

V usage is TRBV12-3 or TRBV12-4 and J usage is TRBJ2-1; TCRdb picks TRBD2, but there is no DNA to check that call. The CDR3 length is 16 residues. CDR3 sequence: CASSLGSAGGTLEQFF.

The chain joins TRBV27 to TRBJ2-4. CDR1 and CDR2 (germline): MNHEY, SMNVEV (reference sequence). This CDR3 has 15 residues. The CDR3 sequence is CASISTGVAKNIQYF.

The CDR3 sequence is CASSLTAGTGEGNEQFF. The chain uses TRBV19 and TRBJ2-1; the TCRdb D gene call, TRBD1, has no DNA to confirm it. Germline CDR1 and CDR2: LNHDA and SQIVND (reference sequence). The CDR3 consists of 17 residues.

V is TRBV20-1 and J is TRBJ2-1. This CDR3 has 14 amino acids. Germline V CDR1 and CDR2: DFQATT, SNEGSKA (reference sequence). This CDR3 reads CSARVRGSYNEQFF.

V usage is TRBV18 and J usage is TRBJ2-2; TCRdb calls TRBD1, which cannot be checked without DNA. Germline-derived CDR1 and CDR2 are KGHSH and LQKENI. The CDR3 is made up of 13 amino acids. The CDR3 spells CASSSTGPGELFF.

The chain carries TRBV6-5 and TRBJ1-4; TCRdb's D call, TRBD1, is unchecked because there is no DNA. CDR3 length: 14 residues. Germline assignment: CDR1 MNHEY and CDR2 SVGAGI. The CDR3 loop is CASSFLKTGAGLFF.

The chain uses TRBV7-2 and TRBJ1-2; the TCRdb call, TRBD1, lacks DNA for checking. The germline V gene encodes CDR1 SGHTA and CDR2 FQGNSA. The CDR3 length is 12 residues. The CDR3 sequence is CATIRQGYGYTF.